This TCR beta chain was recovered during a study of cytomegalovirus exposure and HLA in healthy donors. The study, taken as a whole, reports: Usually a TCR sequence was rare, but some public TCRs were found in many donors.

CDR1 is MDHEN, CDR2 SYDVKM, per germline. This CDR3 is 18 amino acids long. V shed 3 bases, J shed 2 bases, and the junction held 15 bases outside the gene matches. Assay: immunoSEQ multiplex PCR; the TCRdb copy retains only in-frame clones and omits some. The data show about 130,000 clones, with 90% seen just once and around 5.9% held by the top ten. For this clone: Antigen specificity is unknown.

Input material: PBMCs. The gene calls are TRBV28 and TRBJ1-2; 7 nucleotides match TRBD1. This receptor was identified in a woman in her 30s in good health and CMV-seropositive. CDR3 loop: CASSFRQGEWRGNYGYTF. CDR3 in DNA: TGTGCCAGCAGTTTCCGACAGGGAGAGTGGCGAGGCAACTATGGCTACACCTTC.